The 8 T cell receptor beta chains listed next were all sequenced from one sample in a study of shared clonotypes between healthy human individuals. TCRdb's copy holds only in-frame clones and misses some; the assay was immunoSEQ multiplex PCR. The sample contains some 1,400,000 clones, over 95% of which appear only once. The sequencing input was naive CD4+ T cells sorted from blood. Subset in this sample: CD45RA+ positively selected. The receptors derive from a man aged 30 to 45 in good health.

This clone was counted a single time. The V call is TRBV7-6, the J call TRBJ2-3, with 12 bases lining up with TRBD2. Germline V gene sequence: CDR1 SGHVS, CDR2 FNYEAQ. V was clipped by 5 bases and J by 2 bases; unmatched bases: 5. CDR3 length equals 16 residues. The CDR3, as DNA: TGTGCCAGCAGCCTCGGACTAGCGGGAAACACAGATACGCAGTATTTT. This sequence encodes CASSLGLAGNTDTQYF.

J is TRBJ2-7 and V is TRBV6-6; tentative D call: TRBD1 (6 bases). Germline V gene data show CDR1 as MNHNY and CDR2 as SVGAGI (reference sequence). Trimming shortened V by 6 bases and J by 5 bases, and 8 bases separated the two germline ends. The CDR3 is made up of 11 amino acids. The CDR3 protein is CASRRQDEQYF. The CDR3 bases are TGTGCCAGCAGACGACAGGACGAGCAGTACTTC.

V is TRBV29-1 and J is TRBJ2-1; unclear D gene. Germline V CDR1 and CDR2: SQVTM, ANQGSEA. Between the trimmed V and J ends, which lost 3 bases and 2 bases, there was a span of 8 bases. The CDR3 spans 13 residues. Here the CDR3 DNA reads TGCAGCGTTGACTCCGGACCCTACAATGAGCAGTTCTTC. Its translation is CSVDSGPYNEQFF.

The gene calls are TRBV11-2 and TRBJ1-2; D gene uncertain. CDR1 is SGHAT and CDR2 is FQNNGV in the germline V gene. With 0 bases removed from V and 4 bases from J, the gap between germline ends came to 12 bases. The CDR3 covers 15 residues. This CDR3 is CASSLERHNFYGYTF. CDR3 in DNA: TGTGCCAGCAGCTTAGAACGGCACAATTTCTATGGCTACACCTTC.

The V gene is TRBV2, the J gene TRBJ1-5; D unclear. The germline CDR1 and CDR2 sequences are SNHLY and FYNNEI. The CDR3 is 15 amino acids. V shed 8 bases and J shed 0 bases, with 14 bases lying between them. The CDR3 nucleotides read TGTGCCAGCTCAATAACAGTTTATAGCAATCAGCCCCAGCATTTT. It is translated as CASSITVYSNQPQHF.

This sequence joins TRBV28 and TRBJ2-7; TRBD1 might be the D (6 bases). The CDR3 sequence is 13 residues long. The germline gives CDR1 MDHEN, CDR2 SYDVKM. Trimming took off 3 bases at V and 3 bases at J, with 9 bases between the two ends. This CDR3 is CASSFTGFYEQYF. As DNA, the CDR3 is TGTGCCAGCAGTTTTACAGGGTTCTACGAGCAGTACTTC.

In the case of this clone: The identical CDR3 is also encoded by other nucleotide sequences in the sample. The chain recombines TRBV28 with TRBJ2-7; weak D call: TRBD1 (6 bases). Germline lookup yields CDR1 MDHEN and CDR2 SYDVKM. CDR3 length equals 13 residues. Trimming left V 3 bases short and J 5 bases short, with 11 bases between. The CDR3 sequence is CASSLAAGDEQYF. The CDR3 DNA reads as TGTGCCAGCAGTTTGGCGGCAGGGGACGAGCAGTACTTC.

The CDR3 DNA reads as TGTGCCACCAGCAGCCCGACAGGTACTGAAGCTTTCTTT. Its protein product is CATSSPTGTEAFF. The genes are TRBV15 and TRBJ1-1, with a weak D call TRBD1 (6 bases). This CDR3 has 13 amino acids. V was shortened by 3 bases and J by 5 bases, with 10 bases between the two germline ends. CDR1 and CDR2 (germline): LNHNV, YYDKDF (reference sequence).